This T cell receptor (beta chain) was obtained from a study of T cell changes during pregnancy in multiple sclerosis. Some clones are missing from TCRdb's copy, which holds only in-frame ones; the method was immunoSEQ multiplex PCR. Here the sample spans 45,000 to 55,000 clones, about 90% being singletons. V lost 8 bases to trimming and J lost 6 bases; unmatched junction nucleotides: 19. The CDR3 covers 16 residues. CDR1 is MDHEN, CDR2 SYDVKM, per germline. This chain connects TRBV28 to TRBJ2-7; TRBD2 agrees at 7 bases. This clonotype was sampled from a female donor in good health, enrolled as a control in a pregnancy study. The sample consisted of peripheral blood, taken in the first trimester of pregnancy. The CDR3 coding sequence is TGTGCCAGCCGCTCCCCGCGGGAGCGGGATGCAGGCGAGCAGTACTTC. Translating it yields CASRSPRERDAGEQYF.